These T cell receptor beta chains were read from a single sample in a study of shared T cell receptors in the human thymus. Generated by immunoSEQ multiplex PCR, the TCRdb table keeps only in-frame clones and is missing some. This sample carries 540,000 or so clones, about 80% of them seen once, and the ten largest clones take 0.013%. The sample was also linked to a second study, of human thymus T cells.

Input material: thymocytes. The origin of the receptors is a boy in the first two years of life with a congenital heart defect. Each CDR3 is given with its conserved first and last residue. The D gene is left open where the match is weak. Rows give clone size only sometimes, using once, few, many, or a class for an expanded clone.

d_call | j_call | v_call | clone_size | cdr3_nt | cdr3_aa
. | TRBJ1-2 | TRBV29-1 | few | TGCAGCGTTGTTATGGCAGGTGAAGGCTACACCTTC | CSVVMAGEGYTF
. | TRBJ2-5 | TRBV29-1 | once | TGCAGCGTTGAGCCAGAGGGCTCCCAAGAGACCCAGTACTTC | CSVEPEGSQETQYF
. | TRBJ2-3 | TRBV7-2 | . | TGTGCCAGCAGCCTCTTAGCGGAAATACCAGATACGCAGTATTTT | CASSLLAEIPDTQYF
TRBD2 | TRBJ2-1 | TRBV6-5 | . | TGTGCCAGCAAAGCGGGAGCGGGAGGGACTAATGAGCAGTTCTTC | CASKAGAGGTNEQFF
TRBD1 | TRBJ1-1 | TRBV27 | once | TGTGCCAGCAGTTCCGACAGGGTTGGGGTGAACACTGAAGCTTTCTTT | CASSSDRVGVNTEAFF
TRBD2 | TRBJ2-7 | TRBV11-1 | . | TGTGCCAGCAGCTTAGTGGGGCCTAGCGGCCCCTACGAGCAGTACTTC | CASSLVGPSGPYEQYF
TRBD2 | TRBJ2-3 | TRBV5-6 | . | TGTGCCAGCAGCTTGGAGGCTAGCGGGAGGGCCGCAGATACGCAGTATTTT | CASSLEASGRAADTQYF
. | TRBJ2-7 | TRBV27 | . | TGTGCCAGCAAGTGTAGCGCCTACGAGCAGTACTTC | CASKCSAYEQYF
TRBD2 | TRBJ2-7 | TRBV29-1 | few | TGCAGCGTTGCGTTTAAGCGGGAGGCCCGCTACGAGCAGTACTTC | CSVAFKREARYEQYF
TRBD2 | TRBJ2-1 | TRBV4-3 | once | TGCGCCAGCAGCCAAGTTCAGCGGGAGAGATACAATGAGCAGTTCTTC | CASSQVQRERYNEQFF
TRBD1 | TRBJ1-1 | TRBV25-1 | . | TGTGCCAGCATGGCGGGACAGGGTTTGAACACTGAAGCTTTCTTT | CASMAGQGLNTEAFF
TRBD2 | TRBJ2-7 | TRBV11-2 | . | TGTGCCAGCAGCTCCCTAGGTGGGACTAGCGACTCCTACGAGCAGTACTTC | CASSSLGGTSDSYEQYF
. | TRBJ2-6 | TRBV6-1 | . | TGTGCCAGCAGTGGAAGACAGGCGCGTTCTGGGGCCAACGTCCTGACTTTC | CASSGRQARSGANVLTF
. | TRBJ2-7 | TRBV7-3 | once | TGTGCCAGCAGCTTAACGGCACAGGGTTCCTACGAGCAGTACTTC | CASSLTAQGSYEQYF
TRBD1 | TRBJ1-5 | TRBV7-9 | . | TGTGCCAGCAGCCCGACAGGGAATCAGCCCCAGCATTTT | CASSPTGNQPQHF
. | TRBJ1-3 | TRBV7-3 | . | TGTGCCAGCAGCTTAGGTAGCTCTGGAAACACCATATATTTT | CASSLGSSGNTIYF
. | TRBJ1-5 | TRBV2 | . | TGTGCGTCAGGTAGGGGGGGACACAATCAGCCCCAGCATTTT | CASGRGGHNQPQHF
TRBD2 | TRBJ2-1 | TRBV29-1 | . | TGCAGCGTTGCCGAATTATCCGGGACTAGACTCTACAATGAGCAGTTCTTC | CSVAELSGTRLYNEQFF
. | TRBJ1-4 | TRBV10-2 | few | TGCGCCAGCAGTGGAGAGGGCGAAAAACTGTTTTTT | CASSGEGEKLFF
. | TRBJ2-7 | TRBV5-1 | . | TGCGCCAGCAGCGCTCGATTACAGGGTTTCCTCTACGAGCAGTACTTC | CASSARLQGFLYEQYF
. | TRBJ1-5 | TRBV6-5 | . | TGTGCCAGCAGGCGGGCAGTAGATCAGCCCCAGCATTTT | CASRRAVDQPQHF
TRBD1 | TRBJ1-4 | TRBV25-1 | . | TGTGCCACCCGGGACAGGTCCTCAACTAATGAAAAACTGTTTTTT | CATRDRSSTNEKLFF